Below are 30 T cell receptor beta chains sequenced from a single sample in a study of Graves' ophthalmopathy and Graves' hyperthyroidism. TCR beta CDR3 amplification used RNA transcripts. An opening RT-PCR round employed HTBI primers and preceded a second-round multiplex PCR. TCRdb called the multiplex PCR reads again in MiXCR, with one record for every CDR3 protein. The sample has about 740,000 distinct CDR3 sequences, 40% seen once; the top ten hold approximately 43%. The sequencing sample was made of peripheral blood. These receptors originate from an adult man with Graves' ophthalmopathy.

This clonotype was seen a few times. V usage is TRBV7-2 and J usage is TRBJ1-4; possibly TRBD1 for D (6 bases). The germline gives CDR1 SGHTA, CDR2 FQGNSA. There are 16 residues in the CDR3. The V end lost 4 bases, the J end lost 0 bases, and 12 bases lay between the germline ends. The CDR3 DNA reads TGTGCCAGCAGCTCAGGGGTGGGGGCAACTAATGAAAAACTGTTTTTT. Encoded protein: CASSSGVGATNEKLFF.

The table lists this clonotype with many counts. The CDR3 protein is CSVEITANTGELFF. The CDR3 nucleotides read TGCAGCGTCGAAATAACAGCGAACACCGGGGAGCTGTTTTTT. The rearrangement joins TRBV29-1 to TRBJ2-2; D ambiguous. V was pared by 6 bases and J by 0 bases, with 11 bases between. CDR1 SQVTM and CDR2 ANQGSEA come from the germline V gene. There are 14 residues in the CDR3.

CDR3 loop: CSARRGASNQPQHF. The CDR3 nucleotides read TGCAGTGCTAGACGCGGGGCTAGCAATCAGCCCCAGCATTTT. The chain joins TRBV20-1 to TRBJ1-5, with a weak D call TRBD1 (5 bases). The CDR3 is made up of 14 amino acids. CDR1 and CDR2 from the germline V gene are DFQATT and SNEGSKA (reference sequence). Trimming took off 2 bases at V and 0 bases at J, with 8 bases between the two ends.

As for this clonotype: A single base separates this from a much larger clone, so it may be a read error. V and J are TRBV2 and TRBJ2-7; 10 nucleotides match TRBD2. This CDR3 contains 14 residues. Trimming took 5 bases from V and 3 from J; bases not matched to a gene: 4. Germline V CDR1 and CDR2: SNHLY, FYNNEI. CDR3 sequence: CASSWASGSYEQYF. DNA for the CDR3: TGTGCCAGCAGTTGGGCTAGCGGGAGCTACGAGCAGTACTTC.

The chain links TRBV20-1 to TRBJ2-2; D is undetermined. V lost 5 bases and J 6 bases, leaving 16 bases between the germline ends. CDR1 DFQATT and CDR2 SNEGSKA come from the germline V gene (reference sequence). This CDR3 region has 14 residues. The CDR3 region has the DNA TGCAGTGCTGGGCCGTTTTCGGAGCCCGGGGAGCTGTTTTTT. Protein sequence: CSAGPFSEPGELFF.

The chain has TRBV7-9 and TRBJ2-5, with D maybe TRBD1 (5 bases). Trimming pared 5 bases from V and 1 base from J, leaving 20 bases between. Germline CDR1 reads SEHNR; CDR2 reads FQNEAQ (reference sequence). The CDR3 consists of 17 residues. CDR3 protein: CASSQGWSTALQETQYF. DNA of the CDR3: TGTGCCAGCAGCCAAGGTTGGTCGACAGCCCTCCAAGAGACCCAGTACTTC.

The chain combines TRBV16 with TRBJ2-6; no clear D. V lost 0 bases, J lost 4 bases, and 7 bases lay in between. Germline V lookup: CDR1 KGHSY, CDR2 FQNENV. The CDR3 is made up of 15 amino acids. CDR3 DNA sequence: TGTGCCAGCAGCCAATCAGTATCGGGGGCCAACGTCCTGACTTTC. This sequence encodes CASSQSVSGANVLTF.

The chain has TRBV7-2 and TRBJ2-7, with D possibly being TRBD1 (5 bases). The CDR3 consists of 14 residues. Per germline, CDR1 SGHTA and CDR2 FQGNSA. Trimming left V 6 bases short and J 6 bases short, with 18 bases between. The CDR3: CASSYSTRAFEQYF. The CDR3 DNA reads TGTGCCAGCAGTTACTCGACCAGGGCTTTCGAGCAGTACTTC.

This chain's CDR3 is CASSKGGQNTEAFF. CDR3 sequence (DNA): TGCGCCAGCAGTAAAGGGGGCCAGAACACTGAAGCTTTCTTT. This chain connects TRBV10-1 to TRBJ1-1, with TRBD1 identical over 7 bases. Germline CDR1 WNHNN, CDR2 SYGVQD (reference sequence). After removal of 5 bases from V and 1 base from J, the junction contained 4 bases not matched to a gene. This CDR3 has 14 amino acids.

Ten or more counts support this clonotype. V is TRBV20-1 and J is TRBJ1-5, with D maybe TRBD1 (5 bases). CDR1 and CDR2 from the germline V gene are DFQATT and SNEGSKA (reference sequence). Trimming pared 3 bases from V and 1 base from J, leaving 13 bases between. The CDR3 runs 15 residues. The CDR3 nucleotides read TGCAGTGCTAGGACGACCTGGGACAGCAATCAGCCCCAGCATTTT. It codes for CSARTTWDSNQPQHF.

The chain recombines TRBV5-6 with TRBJ1-2; D is undetermined. V gave up 3 bases and J gave up 5 bases, with 17 bases separating them. The CDR3 runs to 15 residues. Germline lookup yields CDR1 SGHDT and CDR2 YYEEEE. The CDR3 sequence: CASSSDLGPDYGYTF. For the CDR3, the DNA is TGTGCCAGCAGCTCCGACCTCGGGCCCGATTATGGCTACACCTTC.

V is TRBV29-1 and J is TRBJ1-1; D unresolved. The CDR3 has 15 amino acids. Between the trimmed V and J ends, which lost 3 bases and 1 base, there was a span of 15 bases. Germline CDR1 reads SQVTM; CDR2 reads ANQGSEA. The CDR3 coding sequence is TGCAGCGTTGAGCGACCCTCCACTTGGAACACTGAAGCTTTCTTT. It specifies CSVERPSTWNTEAFF. Combining the CDR3 with reference TRBV29-1 and TRBJ1-1 gives the whole variable domain SAVISQKPSRDICQRGTSLTIQCQVDSQVTMMFWYRQQPGQSLTLIATANQGSEATYESGFVIDKFPISRPNLTFSTLTVSNMSPEDSSIYLCSVERPSTWNTEAFFGQGTRLTVV.

In its sample, this clonotype was seen many times. The chain employs TRBV7-8 and TRBJ1-3, with TRBD1 as a possible D gene (5 bases). This CDR3 contains 14 residues. The V end was cut by 2 bases, the J end by 5 bases, with 10 bases between. CDR1 SGHVS and CDR2 FQNEAQ come from the germline V gene. The CDR3 protein is CASSLSRGRNTIYF. DNA for the CDR3: TGTGCCAGCAGCTTATCACGGGGCCGAAACACCATATATTTT.

This chain joins TRBV6-5 and TRBJ2-7; D remains unclear. Trimming removed 2 bases from V and 7 bases from J, with 15 bases in between. From germline, CDR1 is MNHEY and CDR2 SVGAGI. The CDR3 is 14 residues long. The CDR3: CASSYGELAGEQYF. DNA of the CDR3: TGTGCCAGCAGTTACGGCGAACTGGCAGGAGAGCAGTACTTC.

In this sample, this clonotype turned up many times. This rearrangement joins TRBV2 to TRBJ1-2; D is perhaps TRBD1 (5 bases). Trimming cost V 1 base and J 14 bases, with 17 bases left between them. The germline V gene encodes CDR1 SNHLY and CDR2 FYNNEI. This CDR3 region has 13 residues. The chain's CDR3 is CASSEVTGTLSTF. The CDR3 nucleotides are TGTGCCAGCAGTGAAGTTACTGGGACTCTGTCTACCTTC.

For this clonotype: Compared with germline, one end of the junction differs, possibly owing to a read error. The chain is built from TRBV5-5 and TRBJ2-7, with a possible D match to TRBD1 (6 bases). The CDR3 consists of 16 residues. CDR1 is SGHKS and CDR2 is YYEKEE in the germline V gene (reference sequence). This CDR3 reads CASSEVSGDLPYGQYF. CDR3 DNA sequence: TGTGCCAGCAGCGAGGTGTCAGGGGATCTCCCCTACGGGCAGTACTTC.

This clonotype has more than one count but fewer than ten. This chain joins TRBV20-1 and TRBJ2-5; 8 nucleotides align to TRBD2. Losses at the gene ends were 5 bases for V and 0 bases for J; bases not matched to a gene: 8. Germline V gives CDR1 DFQATT, CDR2 SNEGSKA (reference sequence). The CDR3 loop spans 15 amino acids. The CDR3 sequence: CSAGGSGEDQETQYF. Here the CDR3 DNA reads TGCAGTGCTGGGGGTAGCGGGGAAGACCAAGAGACCCAGTACTTC.

The table lists this clonotype with many counts. This chain connects TRBV29-1 to TRBJ1-1; D ambiguous. V dropped 4 bases and J dropped 0 bases, with 9 bases sitting between them. This CDR3 contains 13 residues. Germline assignment: CDR1 SQVTM and CDR2 ANQGSEA. The CDR3 is CSVARDMNTEAFF. In nucleotides, the CDR3 is TGCAGCGTTGCAAGAGACATGAACACTGAAGCTTTCTTT.

In the case of this clonotype: With a much larger clone just one base away, this may be a read error. The chain couples TRBV25-1 to TRBJ1-1; the D is unclear. Germline CDR1 MGHDK, CDR2 SYGVNS. V lost 3 bases, J lost 5 bases, and 10 bases lay in between. The CDR3 contains 13 residues. The CDR3 DNA follows: TGTGCCAGCAGTGATGTTACTGGGACTGAAGCTTTCTTT. Translating gives CASSDVTGTEAFF.

This clonotype has a handful of counts. V usage is TRBV7-2 and J usage is TRBJ1-2; unclear D gene. Trimming pared 0 bases from V and 7 bases from J, leaving 9 bases between. Germline V gene sequence: CDR1 SGHTA, CDR2 FQGNSA. The CDR3 extends over 13 amino acids. The CDR3 sequence: CASSLAGRGGYTF. DNA of the CDR3: TGTGCCAGCAGCTTAGCGGGTCGAGGTGGCTACACCTTC.

This clonotype has a count of ten or more. This chain uses TRBV11-2 with TRBJ2-7; 12 nucleotides match TRBD1. Germline CDR1 and CDR2: SGHAT and FQNNGV. V lost 8 bases, J lost 6 bases, and 5 bases stayed unmatched. The CDR3 covers 13 residues. CDR3 region: CASGRDRGPEQYF. Written as DNA, the CDR3 is TGTGCCAGCGGCCGGGACAGGGGGCCCGAGCAGTACTTC.

This clonotype was seen ten or more times. CDR3 in amino acids: CASSLGTAMNTEAFF. As DNA, the CDR3 is TGTGCCAGCAGCTTAGGGACAGCCATGAACACTGAAGCTTTCTTT. V gene TRBV7-9 combines with J gene TRBJ1-1, with a weak D call TRBD1 (6 bases). Trimming took 1 base from V and 0 from J, leaving 9 bases between them. This CDR3 has 15 residues. Germline V gives CDR1 SEHNR, CDR2 FQNEAQ (reference sequence).

This clonotype was picked up many times. The chain combines TRBV7-9 with TRBJ2-7; 8 bases fit TRBD2. J gave up 1 base and V 4 bases, and 6 bases lay outside the gene matches. This CDR3 has 15 amino acids. Germline loops: CDR1 SEHNR, CDR2 FQNEAQ (reference sequence). The CDR3: CASSSGTSGSYEQYF. CDR3 sequence (DNA): TGTGCCAGCAGCTCGGGAACTAGCGGATCCTACGAGCAGTACTTC.

This clonotype occurred many times. This rearrangement joins TRBV20-1 to TRBJ1-2; D is unclear. Germline CDR1 reads DFQATT; CDR2 reads SNEGSKA (reference sequence). Trimming cost V 3 bases and J 8 bases, with 7 bases left between them. The CDR3 is 10 amino acids. In nucleotides, the CDR3 is TGCAGTGCTAGGGAGGAGGGCTACACCTTC. Residues: CSAREEGYTF.

Only a few counts were recorded for this clonotype. The CDR3 is CASSPKFSSYEQYF. As DNA, the CDR3 is TGTGCCAGCAGCCCAAAGTTCAGTTCCTACGAGCAGTACTTC. The chain links TRBV7-9 to TRBJ2-7; D not certain. The CDR3 contains 14 residues. Germline-derived CDR1 and CDR2 are SEHNR and FQNEAQ (reference sequence). Trimming cost V 5 bases and J 1 base, with 12 bases left between them.

This clonotype was counted between two and nine times. The rearrangement uses TRBV6-5 and TRBJ2-5, with 7 nucleotides matching TRBD1. The CDR3 runs to 13 residues. Germline V gene sequence: CDR1 MNHEY, CDR2 SVGAGI. The V segment lost 7 bases and the J segment 5 bases; nucleotides outside the gene matches: 7. Here the CDR3 DNA reads TGTGCCAGCACACCCAGGGGGTGGGAGACCCAGTACTTC. It specifies CASTPRGWETQYF.

This clonotype was seen many times. V is TRBV10-3 and J is TRBJ1-5; D gene uncertain. Deletions cut 0 bases from V and 5 bases from J, with 14 bases between. The CDR3 spans 16 residues. Per the germline V gene, CDR1 is ENHRY and CDR2 is SYGVKD. The CDR3 spells CAISESAVRPYQPQHF. The CDR3 bases are TGTGCCATCAGTGAGTCCGCTGTACGACCTTATCAGCCCCAGCATTTT.

V usage is TRBV5-1 and J usage is TRBJ2-5; unclear D gene. The CDR3 loop spans 14 amino acids. The germline CDR1 and CDR2 sequences are SGHRS and YFSETQ. V lost 1 base and J lost 7, with 14 bases in between. CDR3 nucleotides: TGCGCCAGCAGCTTGACCCATGAGTCTGGGACCCAGTACTTC. Translating it yields CASSLTHESGTQYF. The full variable domain, with the rest looked up from reference TRBV5-1 and TRBJ2-5, is KAGVTQTPRYLIKTRGQQVTLSCSPISGHRSVSWYQQTPGQGLQFLFEYFSETQRNKGNFPGRFSGRQFSNSRSEMNVSTLELGDSALYLCASSLTHESGTQYFGPGTRLLVL.

V is TRBV5-4 and J is TRBJ2-7; D may be TRBD1 (5 bases). V lost 0 bases, J lost 2 bases, and 9 bases lay in between. The CDR3 is 14 amino acids. Germline assignment: CDR1 SGHNT and CDR2 YYREEE (reference sequence). The chain's CDR3 is CASSLVGPPYEQYF. For the CDR3, the DNA is TGTGCCAGCAGCTTGGTGGGGCCGCCCTACGAGCAGTACTTC.

The V and J genes are TRBV2 and TRBJ1-1, with a possible D match to TRBD1 (5 bases). V lost 4 bases to trimming and J lost 2 bases, with 14 bases between them. Germline CDR1 SNHLY, CDR2 FYNNEI. This CDR3 has 15 residues. The CDR3 bases are TGTGCCAGCAGTGCCAAGGGGACGAGAAACACTGAAGCTTTCTTT. Encoded protein: CASSAKGTRNTEAFF.